The 30 T cell receptor beta chains below all came from one sample that was sequenced in a study of cytomegalovirus exposure and HLA in healthy donors (dated 2017 in TCRdb). The method behind the library was the immunoSEQ multiplex PCR assay. The multiplex PCR relied on a mix of 60 forward primers for TCR Vbeta segments and 13 reverse primers for TCR Jbeta segments. The clones in this table, taken by TCRdb from immuneACCESS, are in-frame only. Not every clone is retained; where verified, under half of the shortfall comes from an unresolved V gene, and the cause of the rest is unknown. Across this sample there are approximately 120,000 clones, with about four fifths seen only once. Together, the top ten hold roughly 13% of the sample. Sequences were obtained from PBMCs. These receptors all stem from a woman aged 60-75 years in good health and CMV-seropositive.

The genes are TRBV5-4 and TRBJ1-2; 7 bases align to TRBD1. This CDR3 contains 16 residues. Germline trimming cut 4 bases from V and 6 bases from J; bases unmatched to any gene: 15. Germline V gives CDR1 SGHNT, CDR2 YYREEE (reference sequence). The CDR3 protein is CASSQSTGLPMDGYTF. CDR3 nucleotides: TGTGCCAGCAGCCAGTCGACAGGGCTGCCCATGGATGGCTACACCTTC.

This clone has just a few counts. The chain is built from TRBV7-9 and TRBJ1-5, with a possible D match to TRBD1 (5 bases). Trimming took 3 bases from V and 6 from J, leaving 9 bases between them. CDR3 size: 13 residues. CDR1 SEHNR and CDR2 FQNEAQ come from the germline V gene (reference sequence). The CDR3 DNA reads TGTGCCAGCAGCTTGCAGGGCTCTCAGCCCCAGCATTTT. As protein: CASSLQGSQPQHF.

The CDR3 region is CAIRQGVVTDTQYF. The CDR3 DNA reads TGTGCCATCCGACAGGGGGTAGTGACAGATACGCAGTATTTT. The chain uses TRBV10-3 and TRBJ2-3; 9 bases line up with TRBD1. The V gene end was trimmed by 8 bases and the J gene end by 3 bases; junction bases not matched to a gene: 6. Germline CDR1 and CDR2: ENHRY and SYGVKD. This CDR3 has 14 amino acids.

This sequence joins TRBV27 and TRBJ2-7, with 7 nucleotides matching TRBD1. Germline lookup yields CDR1 MNHEY and CDR2 SMNVEV (reference sequence). The junction had 11 bases not matched to a gene; V was cut back by 6 bases and J by 0 bases. The CDR3 extends over 16 amino acids. CDR3 in amino acids: CASRGTASTTSYEQYF. In DNA form, the CDR3 reads TGTGCCAGCAGGGGGACAGCAAGTACCACCTCCTACGAGCAGTACTTC.

The V call is TRBV6-5, the J call TRBJ1-2; weak D call: TRBD1 (6 bases). The CDR3 spans 14 residues. Germline V lookup: CDR1 MNHEY, CDR2 SVGAGI. Trimming cost V 7 bases and J 2 bases, with 14 bases left between them. Written as DNA, the CDR3 is TGTGCCAGCACCCGACAGGCCATCAACTATGGCTACACCTTC. Translation gives CASTRQAINYGYTF.

The gene calls are TRBV7-8 and TRBJ1-6, with TRBD1 identical over 8 bases. The CDR3 totals 16 residues. Germline V gene data show CDR1 as SGHVS and CDR2 as FQNEAQ. With V trimmed by 4 bases and J by 8 bases, 10 bases remained unmatched. Here the CDR3 DNA reads TGTGCCAGCAGCTCCAAACCTACAGGGGGTGATTCACCCCTCCACTTT. It codes for CASSSKPTGGDSPLHF.

The V gene is TRBV5-1, the J gene TRBJ2-7, with TRBD2 identical over 9 bases. V shed 3 bases and J 2 bases; nucleotides not matched to a gene: 9. CDR3 length: 16 amino acids. Germline CDR1 is SGHRS and CDR2 is YFSETQ. DNA for the CDR3: TGCGCCAGCAGCTCTTCAGCCGGGACTAGCACCTACGAGCAGTACTTC. Translated: CASSSSAGTSTYEQYF.

The chain combines TRBV18 with TRBJ2-1; D call uncertain. This CDR3 is built from 14 residues. Germline CDR1 KGHSH, CDR2 LQKENI. Trimming shortened V by 3 bases and J by 9 bases, and 15 bases separated the two germline ends. The CDR3 is CASSPASPGGEQFF. CDR3 bases: TGTGCCAGCTCACCCGCCTCCCCCGGCGGTGAGCAGTTCTTC.

The chain joins TRBV7-3 to TRBJ2-1; weak D call: TRBD2 (5 bases). The CDR3 runs 17 residues. The germline V and J ends were trimmed by 5 bases and 7 bases, with 24 bases remaining between them. Germline V CDR1 and CDR2: SGHTA, FQGTGA. CDR3 in DNA: TGTGCCAGCAGCCCCCGGGGTGGCAGGCTATTGGGGAATGAGCAGTTCTTC. Amino acid sequence: CASSPRGGRLLGNEQFF.

V usage is TRBV7-3 and J usage is TRBJ2-5; TRBD2 is a possible D gene (6 bases). The CDR3 extends over 13 amino acids. V was shortened by 2 bases and J by 4 bases, with 8 bases between the two germline ends. The germline CDR1 and CDR2 sequences are SGHTA and FQGTGA. This CDR3 is CASSLASAETQYF. The DNA for the CDR3 is TGTGCCAGCAGCTTAGCTAGCGCAGAGACCCAGTACTTC.

The table lists this clone with a count of one. This chain joins TRBV6-1 and TRBJ1-2, with D maybe TRBD1 (6 bases). CDR1 is MNHNS, CDR2 SASEGT, per germline. Trimming shortened V by 8 bases and J by 4 bases, and 17 bases separated the two germline ends. The CDR3 consists of 14 residues. Written as DNA, the CDR3 is TGTGCCAGCGGGAACAGGGACATCAGCTATGGCTACACCTTC. It is translated as CASGNRDISYGYTF.

This chain joins TRBV6-1 and TRBJ1-6; no clear D gene. Germline V gene sequence: CDR1 MNHNS, CDR2 SASEGT. The CDR3 has 15 residues. Trimming left V 4 bases short and J 3 bases short, with 10 bases between. This chain's CDR3 is CASSVNTLYNSPLHF. The CDR3 nucleotides are TGTGCCAGCAGTGTTAACACCCTCTATAATTCACCCCTCCACTTT.

V and J are TRBV9 and TRBJ2-1, with 10 bases that match TRBD1. Looked up from germline, CDR1 is SGDLS and CDR2 is YYNGEE. This CDR3 has 15 amino acids. V was clipped by 3 bases and J by 2 bases; unmatched bases: 2. The CDR3 is CASSETGGTYNEQFF. The DNA of the CDR3 is TGTGCCAGCAGCGAGACAGGGGGCACCTACAATGAGCAGTTCTTC.

V and J are TRBV2 and TRBJ1-4, with D perhaps TRBD1 (5 bases). This CDR3 is built from 14 residues. Germline V lookup: CDR1 SNHLY, CDR2 FYNNEI. Trimming cost V 1 base and J 7 bases, with 10 bases left between them. Written as DNA, the CDR3 is TGTGCCAGCAGTGAAGTGGGGGGGAGTGAAAAACTGTTTTTT. It is translated as CASSEVGGSEKLFF. Drawing the rest from reference TRBV2 and TRBJ1-4, the complete variable domain is EPEVTQTPSHQVTQMGQEVILRCVPISNHLYFYWYRQILGQKVEFLVSFYNNEISEKSEIFDDQFSVERPDGSNFTLKIRSTKLEDSAMYFCASSEVGGSEKLFFGSGTQLSVL.

The genes are TRBV18 and TRBJ1-1; D is unclear. With 5 bases removed from V and 5 bases from J, the gap between germline ends came to 12 bases. Germline CDR1 is KGHSH and CDR2 is LQKENI. The length of the CDR3 is 13 residues. The DNA of the CDR3 is TGTGCCAGCTCAGCGGGCCCTGGGACTGAAGCTTTCTTT. Translating it yields CASSAGPGTEAFF.

The chain combines TRBV9 with TRBJ2-3; TRBD2 aligns across 8 bases. J was trimmed by 1 base and V by 0 bases; bases with no gene match: 1. This CDR3 is 15 amino acids long. Germline CDR1 is SGDLS and CDR2 is YYNGEE. For the CDR3, the DNA is TGTGCCAGCAGCGTAGATAGCGGGGGCACAGATACGCAGTATTTT. Translation gives CASSVDSGGTDTQYF. Full variable domain (missing parts from reference TRBV9 and TRBJ2-3): DSGVTQTPKHLITATGQRVTLRCSPRSGDLSVYWYQQSLDQGLQFLIQYYNGEERAKGNILERFSAQQFPDLHSELNLSSLELGDSALYFCASSVDSGGTDTQYFGPGTRLTVL.

This rearrangement joins TRBV5-1 to TRBJ2-1; D call uncertain. The CDR3 consists of 15 residues. V dropped 0 bases and J dropped 0 bases, with 7 bases sitting between them. Germline V CDR1 and CDR2: SGHRS, YFSETQ. As DNA, the CDR3 is TGCGCCAGCAGCTTGGCCCCCAGCTCCTACAATGAGCAGTTCTTC. Protein: CASSLAPSSYNEQFF.

The chain is built from TRBV18 and TRBJ2-5; D call uncertain. The V end was cut by 6 bases, the J end by 0 bases, with 8 bases between. CDR1 and CDR2 (germline): KGHSH, LQKENI. This CDR3 contains 13 residues. CDR3 coding DNA: TGTGCCAGCTCGGGCCAATACCAAGAGACCCAGTACTTC. It yields the protein CASSGQYQETQYF.

This chain joins TRBV4-1 and TRBJ2-7; D possibly corresponds to TRBD2 (5 bases). The CDR3 consists of 13 residues. Germline V lookup: CDR1 MGHRA, CDR2 YSYEKL. V lost 1 base to trimming and J lost 3 bases, with 7 bases between them. CDR3 sequence reads: CASSQGGFYEQYF. CDR3 nucleotides: TGCGCCAGCAGCCAAGGAGGGTTCTACGAGCAGTACTTC.

This CDR3 is CASSLGGYEQYF. CDR3 nucleotides: TGTGCCAGCAGTTTGGGGGGATACGAGCAGTACTTC. V usage is TRBV28 and J usage is TRBJ2-7; the D gene is possibly TRBD2 (6 bases). Between the trimmed V and J ends, which lost 3 bases and 4 bases, there was a span of 7 bases. The CDR3 is 12 amino acids. Looked up from germline, CDR1 is MDHEN and CDR2 is SYDVKM. Supplemented by reference TRBV28 and TRBJ2-7, the full variable domain reads DVKVTQSSRYLVKRTGEKVFLECVQDMDHENMFWYRQDPGLGLRLIYFSYDVKMKEKGDIPEGYSVSREKKERFSLILESASTNQTSMYLCASSLGGYEQYFGPGTRLTVT.

The chain combines TRBV2 with TRBJ1-5, with D maybe TRBD1 (6 bases). The germline gives CDR1 SNHLY, CDR2 FYNNEI. With 4 bases removed from V and 8 bases from J, the gap between germline ends came to 9 bases. CDR3 size: 12 residues. The CDR3 DNA reads TGTGCCAGCAGTGTGGGGGCCGAGCCCCAGCATTTT. It specifies CASSVGAEPQHF.

V and J are TRBV29-1 and TRBJ2-3; the match to TRBD2 covers 8 bases. CDR1 and CDR2 from the germline V gene are SQVTM and ANQGSEA. V was clipped by 4 bases and J by 0 bases; unmatched bases: 3. This CDR3 is 14 amino acids long. CDR3 in DNA: TGCAGCGTTGCTGCGGGAGGCAGCACAGATACGCAGTATTTT. It is translated as CSVAAGGSTDTQYF.

This chain connects TRBV18 to TRBJ1-5, with D tentatively TRBD1 (6 bases). From germline, CDR1 is KGHSH and CDR2 LQKENI. The CDR3 contains 16 residues. V lost 5 bases and J lost 2, with 16 bases in between. The CDR3 DNA sequence: TGTGCCAGCTCAGGCCGAGGGGGAAGGGGCAATCAGCCCCAGCATTTT. It specifies CASSGRGGRGNQPQHF.

This clone came up a few times. This rearrangement joins TRBV12-5 to TRBJ2-1; TRBD2 aligns across 14 bases. CDR3 size: 18 residues. J was trimmed by 0 bases and V by 5 bases; bases with no gene match: 6. Germline lookup yields CDR1 LGHNT and CDR2 FRNRAP. The CDR3 sequence: CASGVGLAGVSSYNEQFF. As DNA, the CDR3 is TGTGCTAGTGGTGTGGGACTAGCGGGAGTTAGCTCCTACAATGAGCAGTTCTTC.

This chain joins TRBV2 and TRBJ2-7, with 9 bases that match TRBD2. The germline CDR1 and CDR2 sequences are SNHLY and FYNNEI. CDR3 length: 15 residues. The V gene end was trimmed by 2 bases and the J gene end by 2 bases; junction bases not matched to a gene: 4. The CDR3 coding sequence is TGTGCCAGCAGTGAATTCCTAGCGGGGCCCTACGAGCAGTACTTC. Its protein is CASSEFLAGPYEQYF.

The chain combines TRBV5-1 with TRBJ2-3; 10 bases line up with TRBD2. The CDR3 runs to 19 residues. Germline V gives CDR1 SGHRS, CDR2 YFSETQ. Trimming cost V 0 bases and J 5 bases; bases outside gene matches: 15. The CDR3 loop reads CASSLGPLLSGRARDTQYF. The CDR3 DNA is TGCGCCAGCAGCTTGGGTCCCCTACTAAGCGGGAGGGCCAGAGATACGCAGTATTTT.

The V gene is TRBV4-3, the J gene TRBJ1-6; 8 nucleotides agree with TRBD1. The CDR3 length is 16 residues. Germline assignment: CDR1 LGHNA and CDR2 YSLEER. V lost 6 bases, J lost 1 base, and 5 bases stayed unmatched. Here the CDR3 DNA reads TGCGCCAGCAGTCCAGGGGGCGCATCCTATAATTCACCCCTCCACTTT. It is translated as CASSPGGASYNSPLHF.

The chain uses TRBV5-4 and TRBJ2-7; possibly TRBD1 for D (6 bases). This CDR3 is built from 12 residues. V was pared by 2 bases and J by 4 bases, with 7 bases between. CDR1 is SGHNT, CDR2 YYREEE, per germline (reference sequence). The CDR3 protein is CASSLTGYEQYF. The CDR3 coding sequence is TGTGCCAGCAGCTTAACAGGGTACGAGCAGTACTTC.

CDR3 amino acids: CASPNGAGITSATNEKLFF. DNA of the CDR3: TGTGCCAGCCCCAATGGGGCAGGGATAACTAGCGCAACTAATGAAAAACTGTTTTTT. The chain uses TRBV21-1 and TRBJ1-4. TRBV21-1 is labeled a pseudogene. The length of the CDR3 is 19 residues.

The J gene is TRBJ1-2, the V gene TRBV11-2; 7 bases align to TRBD1. Germline V CDR1 and CDR2: SGHAT, FQNNGV. With V trimmed by 4 bases and J by 4 bases, 9 bases remained unmatched. This CDR3 is 15 amino acids long. This chain's CDR3 is CASSSSSGGIYGYTF. CDR3 DNA sequence: TGTGCCAGCAGCTCCTCCTCAGGGGGAATCTATGGCTACACCTTC.